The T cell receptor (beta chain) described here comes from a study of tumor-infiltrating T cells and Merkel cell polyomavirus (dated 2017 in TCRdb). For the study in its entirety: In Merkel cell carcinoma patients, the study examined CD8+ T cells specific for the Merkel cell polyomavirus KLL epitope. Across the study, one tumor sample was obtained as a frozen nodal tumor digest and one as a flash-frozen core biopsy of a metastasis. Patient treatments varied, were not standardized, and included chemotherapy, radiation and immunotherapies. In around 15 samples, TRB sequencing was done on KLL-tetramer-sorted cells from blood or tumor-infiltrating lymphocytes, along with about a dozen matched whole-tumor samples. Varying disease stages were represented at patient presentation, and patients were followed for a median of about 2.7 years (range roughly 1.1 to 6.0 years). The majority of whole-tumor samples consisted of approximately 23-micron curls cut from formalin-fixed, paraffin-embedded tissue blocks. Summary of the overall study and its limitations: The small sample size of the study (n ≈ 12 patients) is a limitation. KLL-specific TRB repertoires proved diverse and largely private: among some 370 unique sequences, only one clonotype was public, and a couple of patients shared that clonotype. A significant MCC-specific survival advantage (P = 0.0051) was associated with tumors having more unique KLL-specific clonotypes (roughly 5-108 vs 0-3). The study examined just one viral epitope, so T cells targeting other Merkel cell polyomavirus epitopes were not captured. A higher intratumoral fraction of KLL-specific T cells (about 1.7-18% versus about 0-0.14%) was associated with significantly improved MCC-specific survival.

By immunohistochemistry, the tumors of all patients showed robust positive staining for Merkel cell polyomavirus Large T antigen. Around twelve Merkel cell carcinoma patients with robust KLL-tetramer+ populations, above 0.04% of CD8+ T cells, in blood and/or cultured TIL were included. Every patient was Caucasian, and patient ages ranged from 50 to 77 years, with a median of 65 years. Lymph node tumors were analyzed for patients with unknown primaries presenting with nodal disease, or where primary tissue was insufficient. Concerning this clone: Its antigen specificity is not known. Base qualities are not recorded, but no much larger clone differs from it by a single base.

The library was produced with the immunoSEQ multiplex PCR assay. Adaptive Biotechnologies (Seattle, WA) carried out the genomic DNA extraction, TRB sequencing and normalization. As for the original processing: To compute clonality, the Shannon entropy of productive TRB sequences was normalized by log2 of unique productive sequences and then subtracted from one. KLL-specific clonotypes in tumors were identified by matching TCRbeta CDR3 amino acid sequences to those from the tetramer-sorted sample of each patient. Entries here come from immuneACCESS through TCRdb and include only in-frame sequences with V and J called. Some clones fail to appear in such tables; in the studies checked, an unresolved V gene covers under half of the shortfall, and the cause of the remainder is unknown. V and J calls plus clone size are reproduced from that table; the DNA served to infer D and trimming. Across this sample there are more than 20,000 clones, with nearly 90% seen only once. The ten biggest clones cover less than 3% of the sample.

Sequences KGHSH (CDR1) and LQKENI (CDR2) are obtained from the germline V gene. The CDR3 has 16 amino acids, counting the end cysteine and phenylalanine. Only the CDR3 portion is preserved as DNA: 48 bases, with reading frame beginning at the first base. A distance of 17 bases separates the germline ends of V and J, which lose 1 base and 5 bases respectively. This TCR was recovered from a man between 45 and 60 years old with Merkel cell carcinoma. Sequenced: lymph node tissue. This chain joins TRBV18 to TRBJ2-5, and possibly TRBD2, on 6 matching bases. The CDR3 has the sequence CASSPQEAAGGETQYF. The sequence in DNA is TGTGCCAGCTCACCACAAGAGGCAGCCGGAGGGGAGACCCAGTACTTC.